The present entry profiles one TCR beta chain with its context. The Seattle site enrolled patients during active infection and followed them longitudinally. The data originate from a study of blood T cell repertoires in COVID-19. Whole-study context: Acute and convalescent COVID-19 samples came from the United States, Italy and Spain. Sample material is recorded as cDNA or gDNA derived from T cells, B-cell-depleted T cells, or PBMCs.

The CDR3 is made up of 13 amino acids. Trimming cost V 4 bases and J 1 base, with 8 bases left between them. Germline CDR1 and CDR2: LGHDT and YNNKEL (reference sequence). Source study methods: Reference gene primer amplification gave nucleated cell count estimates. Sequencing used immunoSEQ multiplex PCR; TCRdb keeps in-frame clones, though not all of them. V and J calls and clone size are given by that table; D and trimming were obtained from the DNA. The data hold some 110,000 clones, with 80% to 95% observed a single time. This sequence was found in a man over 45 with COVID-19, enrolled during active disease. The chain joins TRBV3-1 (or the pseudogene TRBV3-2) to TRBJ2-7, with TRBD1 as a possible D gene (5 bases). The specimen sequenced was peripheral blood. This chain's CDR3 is CASSRGISYEQYF. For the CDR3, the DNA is TGTGCCAGCAGCCGGGGCATATCCTACGAGCAGTACTTC.